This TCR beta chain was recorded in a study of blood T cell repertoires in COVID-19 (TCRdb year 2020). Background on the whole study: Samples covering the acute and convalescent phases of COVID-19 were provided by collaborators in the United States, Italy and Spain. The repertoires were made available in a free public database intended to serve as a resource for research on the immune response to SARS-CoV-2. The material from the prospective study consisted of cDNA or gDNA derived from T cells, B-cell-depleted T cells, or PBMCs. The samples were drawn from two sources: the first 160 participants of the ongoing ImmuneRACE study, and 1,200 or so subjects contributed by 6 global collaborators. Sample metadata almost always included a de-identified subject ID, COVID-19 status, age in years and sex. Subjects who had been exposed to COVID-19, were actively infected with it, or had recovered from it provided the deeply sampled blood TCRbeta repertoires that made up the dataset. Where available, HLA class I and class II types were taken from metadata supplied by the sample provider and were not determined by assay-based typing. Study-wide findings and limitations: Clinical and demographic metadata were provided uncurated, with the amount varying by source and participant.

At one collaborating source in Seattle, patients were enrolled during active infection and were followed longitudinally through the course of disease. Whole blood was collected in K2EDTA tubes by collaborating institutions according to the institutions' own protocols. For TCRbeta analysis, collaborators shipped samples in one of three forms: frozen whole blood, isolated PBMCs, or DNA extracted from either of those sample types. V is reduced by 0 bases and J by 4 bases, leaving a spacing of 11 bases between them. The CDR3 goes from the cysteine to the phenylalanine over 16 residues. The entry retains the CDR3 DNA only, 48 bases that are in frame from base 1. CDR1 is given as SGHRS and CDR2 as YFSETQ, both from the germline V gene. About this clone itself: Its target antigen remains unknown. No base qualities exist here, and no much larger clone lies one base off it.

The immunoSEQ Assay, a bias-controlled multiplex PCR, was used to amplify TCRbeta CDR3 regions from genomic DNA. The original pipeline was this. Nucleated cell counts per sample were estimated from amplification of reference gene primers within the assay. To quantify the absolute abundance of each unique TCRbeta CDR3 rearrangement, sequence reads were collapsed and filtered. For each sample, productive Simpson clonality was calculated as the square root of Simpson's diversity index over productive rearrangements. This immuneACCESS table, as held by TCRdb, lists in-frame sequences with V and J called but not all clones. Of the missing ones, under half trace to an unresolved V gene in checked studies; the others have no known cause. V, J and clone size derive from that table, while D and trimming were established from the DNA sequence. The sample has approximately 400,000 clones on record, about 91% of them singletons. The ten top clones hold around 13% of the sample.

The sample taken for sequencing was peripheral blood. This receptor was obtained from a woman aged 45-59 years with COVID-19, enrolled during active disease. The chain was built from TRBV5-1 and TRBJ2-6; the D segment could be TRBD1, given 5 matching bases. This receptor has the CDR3 CASSLALGPGANVLTF. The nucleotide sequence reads TGCGCCAGCAGCTTGGCCTTGGGGCCGGGGGCCAACGTCCTGACTTTC.